Listed here are 5 T cell receptor beta chains from one sample, sequenced in a study of regulatory T cells in long-lasting Graves disease. The TCR beta library used iRepertoire HTBI primers with Arm-PCR amplification of CDR3. TCRdb independently ran MiXCR on the multiplex PCR reads; one entry per CDR3 protein. The sample includes 300,000 to 350,000 distinct CDR3 sequences, 20% of them seen just once. The time point denotes: persistent/refractory GD, antithyroid drugs over 5 years with positive TRAb. Researchers made the TCR library from RNA that was extracted from PBMCs. The sequencing used peripheral blood mononuclear cells (PBMCs), collected when the disease was refractory, from a patient treated with antithyroid drugs. The receptors shown here come from a female donor with Graves disease.

This clonotype was detected ten times or more. The rearrangement links TRBV28 to TRBJ2-7; 11 bases align to TRBD1. Germline assignment: CDR1 MDHEN and CDR2 SYDVKM. The CDR3 is 15 amino acids. Losses at the gene ends were 5 bases for V and 3 bases for J; bases not matched to a gene: 6. The CDR3 DNA follows: TGTGCCAGCAGTCCCCGGGACAGGGGGGTCTACGAGCAGTACTTC. It codes for CASSPRDRGVYEQYF.

This clonotype occurred many times. The J gene is TRBJ2-5, the V gene TRBV6-1; 8 nucleotides align to TRBD2. Per germline, CDR1 MNHNS and CDR2 SASEGT. Unmatched junction bases numbered 9, after V lost 7 bases and J lost 5 bases. The CDR3 loop spans 14 amino acids. This CDR3 reads CASTIGGGTETQYF. The CDR3 coding sequence is TGTGCCAGCACGATAGGCGGGGGGACGGAGACCCAGTACTTC.

The chain carries TRBV5-1 and TRBJ2-5; D might be TRBD1 or TRBD2, each matching 5 bases. The ends were cut back, 4 bases at V and 0 bases at J, with 13 bases in the middle. This CDR3 is 15 amino acids long. The V gene's germline CDR1 is SGHRS and CDR2 YFSETQ. The CDR3 protein is CASSPAWGNQETQYF. As DNA, the CDR3 is TGCGCCAGCAGCCCAGCTTGGGGGAACCAAGAGACCCAGTACTTC.

The sample holds many counts of this clonotype. The V gene is TRBV3-1, the J gene TRBJ1-6; D gene ambiguous. V was pared by 4 bases and J by 9 bases, with 7 bases between. Per germline, CDR1 LGHDT and CDR2 YNNKEL (reference sequence). The CDR3 totals 12 residues. In DNA, the CDR3 is TGTGCCAGCAGCCCTCGTAGTTCACCCCTCCACTTT. Translation gives CASSPRSSPLHF.

The CDR3, as DNA: TGCGCCAGCAGCCAAGCCCGCATCAGGGACCTTAACTATGGCTACACCTTC. It specifies CASSQARIRDLNYGYTF. The V gene is TRBV4-1, the J gene TRBJ1-2; perhaps TRBD1 as D (5 bases). The V and J ends lost 1 base and 1 base respectively, with 16 bases between them. Germline assignment: CDR1 MGHRA and CDR2 YSYEKL. This CDR3 region has 17 residues.